The next 14 T cell receptor beta chains were all read from a single sample in a study of T cell responses to AZD1222 COVID-19 vaccine. Data came from immunoSEQ multiplex PCR; TCRdb stores just in-frame clones and leaves some out. The sample lists some 140,000 clones, roughly 90% occurring once. The input for sequencing was peripheral blood, taken on day 0 of AZD1222 vaccination. The receptors originated from an adult in good health.

This clone came up once. The chain has TRBV18 and TRBJ1-1; no firm D call. V was clipped by 4 bases and J by 7 bases, with 7 bases between them. The CDR3 has 11 amino acids. Germline V gene data show CDR1 as KGHSH and CDR2 as LQKENI. The chain's CDR3 is CASSLSLEAFF. The CDR3 DNA is TGTGCCAGCTCACTCAGCCTTGAAGCTTTCTTT.

A few counts support this clone. The rearrangement uses TRBV27 and TRBJ1-2; 7 nucleotides align to TRBD1. Germline lookup yields CDR1 MNHEY and CDR2 SMNVEV (reference sequence). The V segment lost 8 bases and the J segment 4 bases; nucleotides outside the gene matches: 7. This CDR3 region has 13 residues. CDR3 region: CASELQGGYGYTF. Written as DNA, the CDR3 is TGTGCCAGCGAACTGCAGGGGGGCTATGGCTACACCTTC.

The rearrangement links TRBV7-3 to TRBJ2-2; D is uncertain. Germline V lookup: CDR1 SGHTA, CDR2 FQGTGA. This CDR3 region has 16 residues. Trimming shortened V by 1 base and J by 1 base, and 10 bases separated the two germline ends. This chain's CDR3 is CASSLSRVGNTGELFF. The CDR3 DNA reads as TGTGCCAGCAGCTTAAGTCGGGTAGGGAACACCGGGGAGCTGTTTTTT. Supplemented by reference TRBV7-3 and TRBJ2-2, the full variable domain reads GAGVSQTPSNKVTEKGKYVELRCDPISGHTALYWYRQSLGQGPEFLIYFQGTGAADDSGLPNDRFFAVRPEGSVSTLKIQRTERGDSAVYLCASSLSRVGNTGELFFGEGSRLTVL.

This clone was detected once. This sequence joins TRBV19 and TRBJ1-2; D gene unclear. V lost 6 bases and J 4 bases, leaving 12 bases between the germline ends. Germline CDR1 LNHDA, CDR2 SQIVND (reference sequence). The length of the CDR3 is 13 residues. The CDR3 reads CASSPGRTYGYTF. The CDR3 DNA reads as TGTGCCAGTAGCCCCGGGAGAACCTATGGCTACACCTTC.

This rearrangement joins TRBV5-1 to TRBJ1-1; TRBD1 matches at 9 bases. The CDR3 contains 14 residues. Trimming cost V 4 bases and J 7 bases; bases outside gene matches: 8. The germline gives CDR1 SGHRS, CDR2 YFSETQ. CDR3 residues: CASSRNTGGLEAFF. The CDR3 coding sequence is TGCGCCAGCAGCCGAAATACAGGGGGCCTTGAAGCTTTCTTT.

The V and J genes are TRBV29-1 and TRBJ1-2; TRBD1 matches at 12 bases. This CDR3 is built from 14 residues. V gave up 3 bases and J gave up 3 bases; unmatched junction bases: 2. CDR1 and CDR2 (germline): SQVTM, ANQGSEA. DNA for the CDR3: TGCAGCGTTGAGGGACAGGGGGCCGACTATGGCTACACCTTC. Translating gives CSVEGQGADYGYTF.

The chain combines TRBV3-1 (or the pseudogene TRBV3-2) with TRBJ1-2, with D possibly being TRBD1 (5 bases). The CDR3 spans 14 residues. Trimming removed 1 base from V and 4 bases from J, with 10 bases in between. Germline CDR1 is LGHDT and CDR2 is YNNKEL (reference sequence). The CDR3 reads CASSQGGGGYGYTF. DNA of the CDR3: TGTGCCAGCAGCCAAGGGGGCGGCGGCTATGGCTACACCTTC.

A few counts support this clone. The V call is TRBV12-5, the J call TRBJ2-7, with 8 bases aligning to TRBD2. The CDR3 contains 16 residues. V gave up 5 bases and J gave up 5 bases; unmatched junction bases: 14. Germline CDR1 and CDR2: LGHNT and FRNRAP. CDR3 DNA: TGTGCTAGTGGTCCCGGCGGGGCGGGAGGAGGCGACGAGCAGTACTTC. Translating it yields CASGPGGAGGGDEQYF.

The J gene is TRBJ1-4, the V gene TRBV7-3, with 10 bases that match TRBD1. Germline V gives CDR1 SGHTA, CDR2 FQGTGA. V was pared by 5 bases and J by 6 bases, with 6 bases of the junction left unmatched. The CDR3 runs 15 residues. This CDR3 reads CASSLTGTGDEKLFF. CDR3 coding DNA: TGTGCCAGCAGCCTTACCGGGACAGGGGATGAAAAACTGTTTTTT.

This chain links TRBV15 with TRBJ1-5; perhaps TRBD1 as D (6 bases). V was pared by 5 bases and J by 1 base, with 12 bases between. The germline gives CDR1 LNHNV, CDR2 YYDKDF (reference sequence). The CDR3 is made up of 15 amino acids. The CDR3 region has the DNA TGTGCCACCAGCCCACACAGGGCGAGCAATCAGCCCCAGCATTTT. Amino acid sequence: CATSPHRASNQPQHF.

Comments on this clone: Germline is not matched at one junction end, which may reflect a read error. This chain joins TRBV4-3 and TRBJ2-7; D may be TRBD2 (5 bases). This CDR3 comprises 17 residues. Germline-derived CDR1 and CDR2 are LGHNA and YSLEER. CDR3: CASSQDPHRGYSNEQYF. CDR3 nucleotides: TGCGCCAGCAGCCAAGACCCGCATCGGGGTTACTCCAACGAGCAGTACTTC.

The chain couples TRBV6-6 to TRBJ1-4; no clear D gene. The V and J ends lost 7 bases and 4 bases respectively, with 16 bases between them. The germline V gene has CDR1 MNHNY and CDR2 SVGAGI (reference sequence). This CDR3 comprises 15 residues. CDR3 in amino acids: CASTTDGSDNEKLFF. CDR3 nucleotide sequence: TGTGCCAGCACTACCGACGGATCGGATAATGAAAAACTGTTTTTT.

The V gene is TRBV2, the J gene TRBJ1-5; 7 nucleotides agree with TRBD1. Germline-derived CDR1 and CDR2 are SNHLY and FYNNEI. V gave up 8 bases and J gave up 0 bases; unmatched junction bases: 13. The CDR3 spans 17 residues. This CDR3 reads CASRLGAGGYSNQPQHF. The CDR3 DNA reads as TGTGCCAGCCGCCTGGGGGCAGGGGGTTATAGCAATCAGCCCCAGCATTTT.

The CDR3 protein is CASSSGSGGDKAFF. The CDR3 DNA reads as TGTGCCAGCAGCTCCGGTTCAGGGGGGGATAAAGCTTTCTTT. This chain links TRBV7-2 with TRBJ1-1, with TRBD1 matching 7 bases. Trimming at V came to 4 bases and at J to 9 bases, leaving 11 bases not matched to a gene. Germline loops: CDR1 SGHTA, CDR2 FQGNSA. CDR3 length equals 14 residues.